These 8 T cell receptor beta chains were sequenced from one sample in a study of T cell responses to AZD1222 COVID-19 vaccine. Assay used: immunoSEQ multiplex PCR; TCRdb lists only in-frame clones, some missing. The repertoire holds 150,000 to 200,000 clones, with approximately 90% as singletons. The specimen comprised peripheral blood, sampled 28 days after the second AZD1222 dose. Receptors originate from an adult who received the AZD1222 COVID-19 vaccine.

The rearrangement joins TRBV9 to TRBJ2-3; 8 bases line up with TRBD1. The CDR3 spans 14 residues. Germline V gene lookup returns CDR1 SGDLS and CDR2 YYNGEE. The V gene end was trimmed by 3 bases and the J gene end by 6 bases; junction bases not matched to a gene: 6. The CDR3 spells CASSAEDRDDTQYF. In nucleotides, the CDR3 is TGTGCCAGCAGCGCGGAGGACAGGGATGATACGCAGTATTTT. Full variable domain (remainder filled in from reference TRBV9 and TRBJ2-3): DSGVTQTPKHLITATGQRVTLRCSPRSGDLSVYWYQQSLDQGLQFLIQYYNGEERAKGNILERFSAQQFPDLHSELNLSSLELGDSALYFCASSAEDRDDTQYFGPGTRLTVL.

The chain carries TRBV3-1 (or the pseudogene TRBV3-2) and TRBJ1-5, with a weak D call TRBD1 (5 bases). CDR1 and CDR2 from the germline V gene are LGHDT and YNNKEL (reference sequence). Trimming removed 7 bases at V and 2 bases at J, with 9 bases between. The CDR3 runs 13 residues. Written as DNA, the CDR3 is TGTGCCAGCACCGGGGGGGGCAATCAGCCCCAGCATTTT. Translation gives CASTGGGNQPQHF.

The rearrangement links TRBV24-1 to TRBJ2-1; D possibly corresponds to TRBD2 (6 bases). The CDR3 loop spans 16 amino acids. Trimming stripped 4 bases from V and 7 bases from J, with 19 bases between. Looked up from germline, CDR1 is KGHDR and CDR2 is SFDVKD. This CDR3 is CATSDGLSLLDNEQFF. CDR3 coding DNA: TGTGCCACCAGTGACGGACTATCCCTACTTGATAATGAGCAGTTCTTC.

This clone was seen more than once but under ten times. The chain recombines TRBV6-5 with TRBJ2-5; D is perhaps TRBD2 (5 bases). The CDR3 is made up of 14 amino acids. V dropped 6 bases and J dropped 7 bases, with 18 bases sitting between them. Germline CDR1 reads MNHEY; CDR2 reads SVGAGI. The CDR3 DNA reads TGTGCCAGCAGCCCAAGCGGCCTCTTGGTGACCCAGTACTTC. Its translation is CASSPSGLLVTQYF.

The chain combines TRBV4-3 with TRBJ1-5; D is ambiguous. Per germline, CDR1 LGHNA and CDR2 YSLEER. The V end was cut by 1 base, the J end by 4 bases, with 11 bases between. The CDR3 sequence is 15 residues long. As DNA, the CDR3 is TGCGCCAGCAGCCAAGGATTACAAGAGAATCAGCCCCAGCATTTT. The encoded protein is CASSQGLQENQPQHF.

This clone occurred a few times. The chain uses TRBV13 and TRBJ2-1; 8 bases agree with TRBD1. This CDR3 is 19 amino acids long. The J segment lost 0 bases and the V segment lost 4 bases, leaving 14 bases of the junction unmatched. The germline gives CDR1 PRHDT, CDR2 FYEKMQ (reference sequence). CDR3 in amino acids: CASSSYQGGDRGSYNEQFF. The CDR3, as DNA: TGTGCCAGCAGCTCCTACCAAGGGGGTGACAGGGGCTCCTACAATGAGCAGTTCTTC.

The genes are TRBV5-6 and TRBJ1-4; D not certain. Germline assignment: CDR1 SGHDT and CDR2 YYEEEE. This CDR3 is built from 12 residues. The V gene lost 1 base and the J gene lost 12 bases, with 10 bases spanning the gap. The CDR3 protein is CASSLLSVELFF. The CDR3 DNA follows: TGTGCCAGCAGCTTGTTGTCAGTGGAACTGTTTTTT. Full variable domain (remainder filled in from reference TRBV5-6 and TRBJ1-4): DAGVTQSPTHLIKTRGQQVTLRCSPKSGHDTVSWYQQALGQGPQFIFQYYEEEERQRGNFPDRFSGHQFPNYSSELNVNALLLGDSALYLCASSLLSVELFFGSGTQLSVL.

This chain connects TRBV25-1 to TRBJ2-1; 9 bases are shared with TRBD2. The germline gives CDR1 MGHDK, CDR2 SYGVNS. V dropped 3 bases and J dropped 7; count of bases not matched to a gene: 10. The length of the CDR3 is 16 residues. The CDR3 nucleotides read TGTGCCAGCAGTGATCGGAGCGGGAGGTGGCATAATGAGCAGTTCTTC. Protein sequence: CASSDRSGRWHNEQFF.